These 20 T cell receptor beta chains came from one sample sequenced in a study of shared clonotypes between healthy human individuals. The protocol was immunoSEQ multiplex PCR, while the TCRdb copy is restricted to in-frame clones and leaves out a portion. The sample records more than 2 million clones, approximately 94% being singletons. Sequencing was performed on naive CD4+ T cells sorted from blood. Indicated subset: CD45RA+ positively selected. The receptors stem from a man aged 18 to 30 in good health.

The rearrangement uses TRBV6-5 and TRBJ2-3; 8 bases line up with TRBD1. The germline gives CDR1 MNHEY, CDR2 SVGAGI. This CDR3 comprises 15 residues. The V gene end was trimmed by 6 bases and the J gene end by 2 bases; junction bases not matched to a gene: 7. CDR3 nucleotide sequence: TGTGCCAGCAGAACAGGGGGGCCCCTCACAGATACGCAGTATTTT. Translating gives CASRTGGPLTDTQYF.

This chain joins TRBV28 and TRBJ1-1; D unresolved. CDR1 MDHEN and CDR2 SYDVKM come from the germline V gene. The V and J ends lost 4 bases and 11 bases respectively, with 17 bases between them. The CDR3 covers 13 residues. CDR3 coding DNA: TGTGCCAGCAGTTCATCCCTACCATCTCGGGCTTTCTTT. This encodes CASSSSLPSRAFF.

The rearrangement uses TRBV4-3 and TRBJ2-2; the match to TRBD2 covers 7 bases. The CDR3 sequence is 18 residues long. CDR1 and CDR2 from the germline V gene are LGHNA and YSLEER. The ends lost 3 bases at V and 7 bases at J; junction bases unmatched: 17. This chain's CDR3 is CASSQSTRRRESGGELFF. The CDR3 coding sequence is TGCGCCAGCAGCCAGTCTACCCGACGGCGGGAGAGTGGCGGGGAGCTGTTTTTT.

This clone was seen only once. V is TRBV2 and J is TRBJ2-1; the match to TRBD1 covers 7 bases. The germline CDR1 and CDR2 sequences are SNHLY and FYNNEI. The CDR3 loop spans 12 amino acids. Trimming cost V 8 bases and J 4 bases; bases outside gene matches: 2. CDR3 amino acids: CASGTDYNEQFF. CDR3 nucleotides: TGTGCCAGCGGGACAGATTACAATGAGCAGTTCTTC.

The rearrangement links TRBV12-5 to TRBJ2-5, with 16 bases fitting TRBD2. The CDR3 covers 19 residues. After removal of 1 base from V and 2 bases from J, the junction contained 7 bases not matched to a gene. Looked up from germline, CDR1 is LGHNT and CDR2 is FRNRAP. In DNA form, the CDR3 reads TGTGCTAGTGGTTTGGCCGGGGGACTAGCGGGAGGGAAGCAAGAGACCCAGTACTTC. This sequence encodes CASGLAGGLAGGKQETQYF.

In regard to this clone: Other DNA sequences in the sample encode the same CDR3. The rearrangement links TRBV2 to TRBJ2-5; D is ambiguous. The CDR3 loop spans 11 amino acids. Trimming removed 6 bases from V and 4 bases from J, with 6 bases in between. From germline, CDR1 is SNHLY and CDR2 FYNNEI. The CDR3 DNA is TGTGCCAGCAGGCTACGAGAGACCCAGTACTTC. Translated, it gives CASRLRETQYF.

J is TRBJ1-5 and V is TRBV28; TRBD1 agrees at 8 bases. J lost 4 bases, V lost 7 bases, and 21 bases had no gene match. Germline lookup yields CDR1 MDHEN and CDR2 SYDVKM. The CDR3 runs to 19 residues. The CDR3 loop is CASNPRGTGGSRRNQPQHF. The DNA for the CDR3 is TGTGCCAGCAACCCGAGAGGGACAGGCGGTTCCAGGAGGAATCAGCCCCAGCATTTT.

This chain links TRBV6-5 with TRBJ2-2; possible D gene TRBD2, 7 bases. The germline CDR1 and CDR2 sequences are MNHEY and SVGAGI. The ends were cut back, 7 bases at V and 4 bases at J, with 16 bases in the middle. CDR3 size: 15 residues. The CDR3 reads CASTKGGLGTGELFF. The CDR3 coding sequence is TGTGCCAGCACTAAGGGGGGGCTGGGCACCGGGGAGCTGTTTTTT.

The chain combines TRBV4-1 with TRBJ2-1; 8 positions agree with TRBD2. Germline CDR1 is MGHRA and CDR2 is YSYEKL. CDR3 length: 15 amino acids. V trimming: 1 base; J trimming: 4 bases; junction bases outside the gene matches: 3. CDR3 bases: TGCGCCAGCAGCCAAGTACTAGCGGAATACAATGAGCAGTTCTTC. It codes for CASSQVLAEYNEQFF.

This sequence joins TRBV2 and TRBJ2-1; 13 bases match TRBD2. Germline lookup yields CDR1 SNHLY and CDR2 FYNNEI. The V and J ends lost 7 bases and 7 bases, in that order; junction bases with no gene match: 4. The CDR3 is 14 residues long. CDR3: CASNGLAGVNEQFF. The DNA for the CDR3 is TGTGCCAGCAACGGACTAGCGGGGGTTAATGAGCAGTTCTTC.

The V call is TRBV9, the J call TRBJ2-7, with 8 bases fitting TRBD1. The CDR3 totals 16 residues. Germline loops: CDR1 SGDLS, CDR2 YYNGEE. With 3 bases clipped from V and 1 base from J, the junction kept 9 bases outside the gene matches. DNA for the CDR3: TGTGCCAGCAGCGCCCTCCCGGGACAGGCATCCTACGAGCAGTACTTC. Its translation: CASSALPGQASYEQYF.

The chain combines TRBV4-3 with TRBJ2-7; D may be TRBD1 (6 bases). V dropped 3 bases and J dropped 0 bases, with 9 bases sitting between them. Germline values: CDR1 LGHNA, CDR2 YSLEER. The CDR3 has 14 residues. CDR3 nucleotides: TGCGCCAGCAGCCAGTACAGGGACTCCTACGAGCAGTACTTC. The encoded protein is CASSQYRDSYEQYF.

The chain combines TRBV10-3 with TRBJ1-3; TRBD1 matches 9 bases. The CDR3 has 20 residues. Germline V gene data show CDR1 as ENHRY and CDR2 as SYGVKD. V dropped 0 bases and J dropped 0; count of bases not matched to a gene: 12. The CDR3 sequence is CAISESGQGRIFTSGNTIYF. Written as DNA, the CDR3 is TGTGCCATCAGTGAGTCGGGACAGGGACGGATTTTCACCTCTGGAAACACCATATATTTT.

The genes are TRBV5-6 and TRBJ2-6; 7 bases agree with TRBD1. Germline V gene sequence: CDR1 SGHDT, CDR2 YYEEEE. The CDR3 runs 15 residues. V dropped 2 bases and J dropped 1; count of bases not matched to a gene: 0. DNA for the CDR3: TGTGCCAGCAGCTTACAGGGGTCTGGGGCCAACGTCCTGACTTTC. Translating it yields CASSLQGSGANVLTF.

The chain carries TRBV5-1 and TRBJ2-1; D may be TRBD1 (6 bases). Germline V lookup: CDR1 SGHRS, CDR2 YFSETQ. This CDR3 has 17 residues. V was cut by 1 base and J by 8 bases, with 22 bases left in between. CDR3 protein: CASSLPADRFHFDEQFF. The CDR3 DNA reads TGCGCCAGCAGCTTGCCTGCTGACAGGTTTCATTTCGATGAGCAGTTCTTC.

This clone was detected only once. J is TRBJ2-3 and V is TRBV5-1, with 7 bases lining up with TRBD2. The length of the CDR3 is 15 residues. Germline V gene sequence: CDR1 SGHRS, CDR2 YFSETQ. With V trimmed by 7 bases and J by 0 bases, 8 bases remained unmatched. CDR3 bases: TGCGCCAGCGGGGGGGAGCCCCCTAGCACAGATACGCAGTATTTT. As protein: CASGGEPPSTDTQYF.

The genes are TRBV6-5 and TRBJ1-1, with 8 bases matching TRBD1. This CDR3 has 13 amino acids. Looked up from germline, CDR1 is MNHEY and CDR2 is SVGAGI. Losses at the gene ends were 9 bases for V and 4 bases for J; bases not matched to a gene: 7. The CDR3 reads CASSRQGTTEAFF. The CDR3 region has the DNA TGTGCCAGTTCTAGACAGGGGACCACTGAAGCTTTCTTT.

The rearrangement uses TRBV19 and TRBJ1-4, with D unclear. The CDR3 is 13 residues long. Germline loops: CDR1 LNHDA, CDR2 SQIVND (reference sequence). V lost 5 bases and J 8 bases, leaving 12 bases between the germline ends. CDR3 sequence: CASSPNTYEKLFF. The CDR3 DNA is TGTGCCAGTAGTCCCAACACCTACGAAAAACTGTTTTTT.

In DNA, the CDR3 is TGCGCCAGCAGCGTAACTAGGGTCGGCACAGATACGCAGTATTTT. It specifies CASSVTRVGTDTQYF. This rearrangement joins TRBV5-1 to TRBJ2-3; possibly TRBD2 for D (5 bases). Germline lookup yields CDR1 SGHRS and CDR2 YFSETQ. CDR3 size: 15 residues. The V end lost 4 bases, the J end lost 1 base, and 13 bases lay between the germline ends.

V usage is TRBV25-1 and J usage is TRBJ2-1; TRBD1 matches 12 bases. Germline CDR1 MGHDK, CDR2 SYGVNS. The CDR3 contains 17 residues. After removal of 4 bases from V and 6 bases from J, the junction contained 10 bases not matched to a gene. The CDR3 region is CASSARLGTGGINEQFF. Written as DNA, the CDR3 is TGTGCCAGCAGTGCCCGACTCGGGACAGGGGGCATCAATGAGCAGTTCTTC.